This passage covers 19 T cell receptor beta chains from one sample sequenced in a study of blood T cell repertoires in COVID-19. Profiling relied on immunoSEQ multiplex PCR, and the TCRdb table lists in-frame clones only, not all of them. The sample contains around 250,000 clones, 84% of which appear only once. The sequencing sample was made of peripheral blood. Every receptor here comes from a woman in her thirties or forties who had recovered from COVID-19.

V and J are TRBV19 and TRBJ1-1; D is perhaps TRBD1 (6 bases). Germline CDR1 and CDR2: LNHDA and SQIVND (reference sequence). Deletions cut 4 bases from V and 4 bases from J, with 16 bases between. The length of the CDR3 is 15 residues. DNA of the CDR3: TGTGCCAGTAGTACAAACCGTTACAGGGCCACTGAAGCTTTCTTT. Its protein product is CASSTNRYRATEAFF.

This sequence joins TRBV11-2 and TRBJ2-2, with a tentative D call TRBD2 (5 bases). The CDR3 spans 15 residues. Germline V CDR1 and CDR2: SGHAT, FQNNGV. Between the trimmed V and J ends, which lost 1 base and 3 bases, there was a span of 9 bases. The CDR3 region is CASSLGTGYTGELFF. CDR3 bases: TGTGCCAGCAGCTTAGGGACGGGATACACCGGGGAGCTGTTTTTT.

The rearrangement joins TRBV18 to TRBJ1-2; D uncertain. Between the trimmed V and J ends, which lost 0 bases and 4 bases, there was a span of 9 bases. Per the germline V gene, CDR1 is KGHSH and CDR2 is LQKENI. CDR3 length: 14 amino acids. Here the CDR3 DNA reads TGTGCCAGCTCACCACCGGGAGACGGCTATGGCTACACCTTC. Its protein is CASSPPGDGYGYTF. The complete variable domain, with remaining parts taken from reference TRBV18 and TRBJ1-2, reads NAGVMQNPRHLVRRRGQEARLRCSPMKGHSHVYWYRQLPEEGLKFMVYLQKENIIDESGMPKERFSAEFPKEGPSILRIQQVVRGDSAAYFCASSPPGDGYGYTFGSGTRLTVV.

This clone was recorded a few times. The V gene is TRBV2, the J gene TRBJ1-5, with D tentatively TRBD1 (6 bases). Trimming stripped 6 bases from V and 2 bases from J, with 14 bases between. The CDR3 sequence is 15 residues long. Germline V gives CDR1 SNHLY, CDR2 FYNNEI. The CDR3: CASRYRDSGNQPQHF. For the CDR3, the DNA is TGTGCCAGCAGGTACAGGGATTCCGGCAATCAGCCCCAGCATTTT.

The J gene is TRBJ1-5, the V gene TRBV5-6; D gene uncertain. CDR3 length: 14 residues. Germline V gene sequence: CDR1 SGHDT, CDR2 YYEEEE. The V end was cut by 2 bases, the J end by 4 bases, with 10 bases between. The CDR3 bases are TGTGCCAGCAGCTTTAGGAGACTAAATCAGCCCCAGCATTTT. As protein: CASSFRRLNQPQHF.

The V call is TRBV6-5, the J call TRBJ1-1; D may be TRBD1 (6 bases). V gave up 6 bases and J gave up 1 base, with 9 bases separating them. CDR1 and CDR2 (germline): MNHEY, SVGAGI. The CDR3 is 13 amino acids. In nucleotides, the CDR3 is TGTGCCAGCAGAATGGGACAGAACACTGAAGCTTTCTTT. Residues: CASRMGQNTEAFF.

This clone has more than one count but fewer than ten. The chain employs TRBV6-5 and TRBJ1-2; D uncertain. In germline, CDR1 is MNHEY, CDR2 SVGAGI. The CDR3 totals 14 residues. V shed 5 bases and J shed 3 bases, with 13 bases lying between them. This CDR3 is CASSPTLEDYGYTF. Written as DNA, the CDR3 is TGTGCCAGCAGTCCCACCTTGGAGGACTATGGCTACACCTTC.

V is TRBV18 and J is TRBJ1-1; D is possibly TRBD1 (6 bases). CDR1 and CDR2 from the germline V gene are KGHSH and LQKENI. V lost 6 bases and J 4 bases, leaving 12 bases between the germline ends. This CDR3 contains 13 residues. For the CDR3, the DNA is TGTGCCAGCTCCCCTATAGGGGGCACTGAAGCTTTCTTT. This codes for CASSPIGGTEAFF.

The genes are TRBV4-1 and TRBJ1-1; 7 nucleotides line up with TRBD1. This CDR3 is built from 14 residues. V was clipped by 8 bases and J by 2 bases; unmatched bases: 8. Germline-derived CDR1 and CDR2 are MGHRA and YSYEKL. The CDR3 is CASRGGVRNTEAFF. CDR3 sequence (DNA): TGCGCCAGCCGAGGGGGCGTCAGAAACACTGAAGCTTTCTTT.

The CDR3 sequence is CASSALTVYGYTF. The CDR3 DNA sequence: TGTGCCAGCAGCGCCTTGACAGTATATGGCTACACCTTC. This chain links TRBV9 with TRBJ1-2, with D possibly TRBD1 on 5 matching bases. The germline gives CDR1 SGDLS, CDR2 YYNGEE. The V end lost 3 bases, the J end lost 5 bases, and 11 bases lay between the germline ends. The CDR3 spans 13 residues.

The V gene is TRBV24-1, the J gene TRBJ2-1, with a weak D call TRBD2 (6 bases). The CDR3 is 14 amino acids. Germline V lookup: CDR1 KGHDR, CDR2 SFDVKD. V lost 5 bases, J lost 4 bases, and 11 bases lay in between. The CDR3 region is CATSGLGRYNEQFF. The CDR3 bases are TGTGCCACCAGTGGGCTCGGGAGATACAATGAGCAGTTCTTC.

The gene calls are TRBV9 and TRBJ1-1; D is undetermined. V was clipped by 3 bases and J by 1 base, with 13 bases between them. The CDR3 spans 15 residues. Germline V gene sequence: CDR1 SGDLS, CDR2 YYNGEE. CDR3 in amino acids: CASSAYQQPNTEAFF. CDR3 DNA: TGTGCCAGCAGCGCTTACCAACAACCGAACACTGAAGCTTTCTTT.

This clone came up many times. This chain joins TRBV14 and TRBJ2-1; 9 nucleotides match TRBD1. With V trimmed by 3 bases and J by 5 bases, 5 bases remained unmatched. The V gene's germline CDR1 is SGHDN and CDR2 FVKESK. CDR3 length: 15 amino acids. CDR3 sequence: CASSQGQGRNNEQFF. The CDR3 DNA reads TGTGCCAGCAGCCAGGGACAGGGTCGGAACAATGAGCAGTTCTTC.

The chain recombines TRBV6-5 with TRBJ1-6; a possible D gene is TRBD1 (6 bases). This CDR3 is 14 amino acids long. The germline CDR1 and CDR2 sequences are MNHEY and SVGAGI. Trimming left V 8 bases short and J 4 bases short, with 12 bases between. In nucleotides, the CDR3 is TGTGCCAGCCACACCGGACAGTATAATTCACCCCTCCACTTT. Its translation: CASHTGQYNSPLHF.

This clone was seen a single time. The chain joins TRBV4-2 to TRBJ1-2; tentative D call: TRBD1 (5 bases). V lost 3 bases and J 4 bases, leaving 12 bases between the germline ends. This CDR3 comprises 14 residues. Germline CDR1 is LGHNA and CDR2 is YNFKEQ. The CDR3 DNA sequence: TGTGCCAGCAGCCATATGACAGTACCCTATGGCTACACCTTC. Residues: CASSHMTVPYGYTF.

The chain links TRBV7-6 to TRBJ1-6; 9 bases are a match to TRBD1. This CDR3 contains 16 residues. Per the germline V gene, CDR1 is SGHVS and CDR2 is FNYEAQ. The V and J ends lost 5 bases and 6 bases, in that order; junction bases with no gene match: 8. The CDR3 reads CASSAYPTGGNSPLHF. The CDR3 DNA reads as TGTGCCAGCAGCGCTTACCCGACAGGGGGTAATTCACCCCTCCACTTT.

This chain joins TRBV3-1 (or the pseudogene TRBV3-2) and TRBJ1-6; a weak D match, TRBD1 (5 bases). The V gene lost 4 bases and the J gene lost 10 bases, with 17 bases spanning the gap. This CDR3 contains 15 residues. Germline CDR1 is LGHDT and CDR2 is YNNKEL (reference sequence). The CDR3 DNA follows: TGTGCCAGCAGCCTTGCGGGGGAGTTTTGGTCACCCCTCCACTTT. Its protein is CASSLAGEFWSPLHF.

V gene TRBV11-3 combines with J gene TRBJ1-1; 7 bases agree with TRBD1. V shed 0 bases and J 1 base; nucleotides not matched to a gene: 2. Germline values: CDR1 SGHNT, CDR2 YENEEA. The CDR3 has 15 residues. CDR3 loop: CASSLEGGGNTEAFF. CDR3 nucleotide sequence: TGTGCCAGCAGCTTAGAAGGGGGCGGGAACACTGAAGCTTTCTTT.

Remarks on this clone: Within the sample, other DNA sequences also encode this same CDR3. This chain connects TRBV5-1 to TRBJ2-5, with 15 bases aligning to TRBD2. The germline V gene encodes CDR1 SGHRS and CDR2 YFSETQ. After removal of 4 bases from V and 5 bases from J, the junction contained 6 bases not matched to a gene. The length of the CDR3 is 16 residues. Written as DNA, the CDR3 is TGCGCCAGCAGCCGGACTAGCGGGGGGGCCCAGGAGACCCAGTACTTC. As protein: CASSRTSGGAQETQYF.